This passage covers 31 T cell receptor beta chains from one sample sequenced in a study of cytomegalovirus exposure and HLA in healthy donors. PCR used 60 Vbeta primers and 13 Jbeta primers. Generated by immunoSEQ multiplex PCR, the TCRdb table keeps only in-frame clones and is missing some. The profile shows under 150,000 clones, roughly 72% of them singletons. The sequencing sample was made of PBMCs. The receptors were gathered from a woman aged 40 to 55 in good health and CMV-seropositive.

The chain recombines TRBV9 with TRBJ1-6; D unresolved. The CDR3 consists of 17 residues. V was clipped by 3 bases and J by 5 bases, with 18 bases between them. The germline V gene has CDR1 SGDLS and CDR2 YYNGEE. In DNA, the CDR3 is TGTGCCAGCAGCGGATATGGAAGAGGGCTCGATAATTCACCCCTCCACTTT. Its translation is CASSGYGRGLDNSPLHF.

The rearrangement links TRBV15 to TRBJ2-1; 9 bases agree with TRBD2. CDR1 is LNHNV and CDR2 is YYDKDF in the germline V gene (reference sequence). The CDR3 has 15 amino acids. Trimming cost V 8 bases and J 5 bases; bases outside gene matches: 10. CDR3 amino acids: CATDGRSGGHNEQFF. The CDR3 region has the DNA TGTGCCACCGACGGGCGTAGCGGGGGTCACAATGAGCAGTTCTTC.

The chain is built from TRBV30 and TRBJ2-7; 9 nucleotides match TRBD2. Trimming removed 5 bases from V and 6 bases from J; junction bases left unmatched: 8. CDR3 length: 13 amino acids. Germline V gene sequence: CDR1 GTSNPN, CDR2 SVGIG (reference sequence). The CDR3 is CAWATSGLVEQYF. The CDR3 region has the DNA TGTGCCTGGGCAACTAGCGGGCTTGTCGAGCAGTACTTC.

This rearrangement joins TRBV4-2 to TRBJ1-4; maybe TRBD1 (6 bases). The CDR3 spans 16 residues. CDR1 LGHNA and CDR2 YNFKEQ come from the germline V gene. The ends were cut back, 8 bases at V and 2 bases at J, with 18 bases in the middle. CDR3 bases: TGTGCCAGCCACGGGTTTCTACAGGGTACTAATGAAAAACTGTTTTTT. Residues: CASHGFLQGTNEKLFF.

The chain carries TRBV28 and TRBJ1-5, with 9 positions matching TRBD1. There are 14 residues in the CDR3. After removal of 6 bases from V and 9 bases from J, the junction contained 9 bases not matched to a gene. Looked up from germline, CDR1 is MDHEN and CDR2 is SYDVKM. CDR3 in DNA: TGTGCCAGCAGGGGACAGGGATCCCGAGGGCCCCAGCATTTT. It specifies CASRGQGSRGPQHF.

The chain joins TRBV4-3 to TRBJ2-5; possibly TRBD1 for D (5 bases). This CDR3 comprises 15 residues. Germline CDR1 is LGHNA and CDR2 is YSLEER. Trimming stripped 2 bases from V and 4 bases from J, with 14 bases between. CDR3 in amino acids: CASSQYRRGGETQYF. DNA of the CDR3: TGCGCCAGCAGCCAATATCGTAGGGGTGGAGAGACCCAGTACTTC.

The J gene is TRBJ2-5, the V gene TRBV7-2; possible D gene TRBD2, 6 bases. CDR3 size: 14 residues. Trimming left V 5 bases short and J 2 bases short, with 12 bases between. Germline V gene data show CDR1 as SGHTA and CDR2 as FQGNSA. The CDR3 region is CASSPERVQETQYF. The CDR3 coding sequence is TGTGCCAGCAGCCCAGAGCGGGTTCAAGAGACCCAGTACTTC.

The chain combines TRBV4-2 with TRBJ2-7; 7 nucleotides align to TRBD1. With V trimmed by 0 bases and J by 4 bases, 3 bases remained unmatched. The CDR3 covers 14 residues. The germline CDR1 and CDR2 sequences are LGHNA and YNFKEQ. CDR3 coding DNA: TGTGCCAGCAGCCAAGATATGGGACAGTACGAGCAGTACTTC. Protein product: CASSQDMGQYEQYF.

This clone was counted between two and nine times. The chain couples TRBV6-6 to TRBJ1-1, with D unclear. Germline V gene sequence: CDR1 MNHNY, CDR2 SVGAGI (reference sequence). Between the trimmed V and J ends, which lost 7 bases and 1 base, there was a span of 13 bases. There are 14 residues in the CDR3. The CDR3 DNA follows: TGTGCCAGCAATAACCGACAAAAGAACACTGAAGCTTTCTTT. It translates to CASNNRQKNTEAFF.

The chain joins TRBV29-1 to TRBJ2-1; TRBD2 matches at 13 bases. This CDR3 region has 16 residues. The V gene end was trimmed by 5 bases and the J gene end by 0 bases; junction bases not matched to a gene: 4. CDR1 is SQVTM, CDR2 ANQGSEA, per germline. CDR3 bases: TGCAGCGTTCCGACTAGCGGGGGGAGCTCCTACAATGAGCAGTTCTTC. Its protein is CSVPTSGGSSYNEQFF.

This rearrangement joins TRBV4-1 to TRBJ1-5; the D is unclear. The germline gives CDR1 MGHRA, CDR2 YSYEKL. Trimming left V 6 bases short and J 0 bases short, with 12 bases between. The CDR3 has 15 amino acids. The CDR3 bases are TGCGCCAGCAGGTATTTGGACTATAGCAATCAGCCCCAGCATTTT. Encoded protein: CASRYLDYSNQPQHF.

V gene TRBV2 combines with J gene TRBJ1-2; D unresolved. The CDR3 has 11 amino acids. Deletions cut 3 bases from V and 3 bases from J, with 2 bases between. Germline-derived CDR1 and CDR2 are SNHLY and FYNNEI. In nucleotides, the CDR3 is TGTGCCAGCAGTGACTACTATGGCTACACCTTC. The encoded protein is CASSDYYGYTF.

The chain carries TRBV5-1 and TRBJ1-2, with D possibly TRBD1 on 6 matching bases. With 2 bases removed from V and 8 bases from J, the gap between germline ends came to 19 bases. The CDR3 runs 15 residues. Germline-derived CDR1 and CDR2 are SGHRS and YFSETQ. CDR3 in amino acids: CASSLLAGETRGYTF. DNA of the CDR3: TGCGCCAGCAGCTTATTAGCAGGGGAGACAAGGGGCTACACCTTC.

The V and J genes are TRBV19 and TRBJ2-3, with 7 bases aligning to TRBD1. There are 15 residues in the CDR3. CDR1 is LNHDA and CDR2 is SQIVND in the germline V gene (reference sequence). V lost 2 bases to trimming and J lost 1 base; unmatched junction nucleotides: 3. The CDR3 sequence: CASSIQGVGTDTQYF. CDR3 in DNA: TGTGCCAGTAGTATACAGGGGGTGGGCACAGATACGCAGTATTTT. Full variable domain (outside the CDR3, taken from reference TRBV19 and TRBJ2-3): DGGITQSPKYLFRKEGQNVTLSCEQNLNHDAMYWYRQDPGQGLRLIYYSQIVNDFQKGDIAEGYSVSREKKESFPLTVTSAQKNPTAFYLCASSIQGVGTDTQYFGPGTRLTVL.

This clone has only a few counts. The CDR3 region is CASSVGGGGKETQYF. In DNA form, the CDR3 reads TGTGCCAGCAGCGTAGGAGGCGGGGGTAAAGAGACCCAGTACTTC. V and J are TRBV9 and TRBJ2-5; 7 bases map to TRBD2. The J segment lost 3 bases and the V segment lost 0 bases, leaving 5 bases of the junction unmatched. The CDR3 extends over 15 amino acids. Germline lookup yields CDR1 SGDLS and CDR2 YYNGEE.

This chain joins TRBV19 and TRBJ2-1; 11 positions agree with TRBD2. This CDR3 spans 16 amino acids. V lost 4 bases, J lost 7 bases, and 9 bases stayed unmatched. Germline values: CDR1 LNHDA, CDR2 SQIVND (reference sequence). The CDR3 loop is CASSKAASGRRNEQFF. In nucleotides, the CDR3 is TGTGCCAGTAGTAAGGCGGCTAGCGGGAGGAGGAATGAGCAGTTCTTC.

This clone was recorded once. The rearrangement joins TRBV7-9 to TRBJ1-2, with 7 positions matching TRBD1. V dropped 8 bases and J dropped 8; count of bases not matched to a gene: 8. Germline V gives CDR1 SEHNR, CDR2 FQNEAQ (reference sequence). The CDR3 runs to 12 residues. CDR3: CASERTGEGYTF. CDR3 in DNA: TGTGCCAGCGAGAGGACAGGCGAGGGCTACACCTTC.

The J gene is TRBJ2-4, the V gene TRBV5-6, with D possibly TRBD2 on 5 matching bases. The germline V gene encodes CDR1 SGHDT and CDR2 YYEEEE. The CDR3 runs to 16 residues. The ends were cut back, 0 bases at V and 2 bases at J, with 12 bases in the middle. The CDR3 loop reads CASSLAGFISKNIQYF. The DNA for the CDR3 is TGTGCCAGCAGCTTGGCGGGGTTCATATCCAAAAACATTCAGTACTTC. Variable domain in full (rest from reference TRBV5-6 and TRBJ2-4): DAGVTQSPTHLIKTRGQQVTLRCSPKSGHDTVSWYQQALGQGPQFIFQYYEEEERQRGNFPDRFSGHQFPNYSSELNVNALLLGDSALYLCASSLAGFISKNIQYFGAGTRLSVL.

V usage is TRBV7-9 and J usage is TRBJ2-1; 11 bases align to TRBD2. V shed 3 bases and J 3 bases; nucleotides not matched to a gene: 7. The CDR3 extends over 17 amino acids. Germline V gene lookup returns CDR1 SEHNR and CDR2 FQNEAQ (reference sequence). The CDR3 DNA reads as TGTGCCAGCAGCTTGGGGACTAGCGGAGAACTCTACAATGAGCAGTTCTTC. Amino acid sequence: CASSLGTSGELYNEQFF.

The sample holds a few counts of this clone. J is TRBJ2-4 and V is TRBV4-3; TRBD2 is a possible D gene (5 bases). Trimming left V 1 base short and J 0 bases short, with 7 bases between. Germline loops: CDR1 LGHNA, CDR2 YSLEER. This CDR3 has 15 amino acids. CDR3 sequence: CASSQALGAKNIQYF. In nucleotides, the CDR3 is TGCGCCAGCAGCCAAGCACTAGGAGCCAAAAACATTCAGTACTTC.

About this clone itself: Its ends do not fully match the called genes, so a read error is possible. The genes are TRBV7-7 and TRBJ2-1; D might be TRBD2 (5 bases). This CDR3 has 14 residues. The V gene's germline CDR1 is SSHAT and CDR2 FNYEAQ (reference sequence). Here the CDR3 DNA reads TGTGCTAGCAGCTTAGCCGGGATAAACAATGAGCAGTTCTTC. It codes for CASSLAGINNEQFF. Together with reference TRBV7-7 and TRBJ2-1, the CDR3 gives the full variable domain: GAGVSQSPRYKVTKRGQDVTLRCDPISSHATLYWYQQALGQGPEFLTYFNYEAQPDKSGLPSDRFSAERPEGSISTLTIQRTEQRDSAMYRCASSLAGINNEQFFGPGTRLTVL.

The chain combines TRBV9 with TRBJ1-2; 9 bases are shared with TRBD1. V lost 3 bases to trimming and J lost 2 bases; unmatched junction nucleotides: 5. Looked up from germline, CDR1 is SGDLS and CDR2 is YYNGEE. The CDR3 is 15 residues long. CDR3 loop: CASSAGQGINYGYTF. The CDR3, as DNA: TGTGCCAGCAGCGCAGGACAGGGGATAAACTATGGCTACACCTTC.

J is TRBJ2-5 and V is TRBV28; 11 bases map to TRBD1. Near its end, the DNA agrees better with TRBJ2-7, so the J call may be wrong. The CDR3 is made up of 15 amino acids. Germline V gene data show CDR1 as MDHEN and CDR2 as SYDVKM. The DNA of the CDR3 is TGTGCCAGCAGTCCACCGGGACAGGGGGTTTACGAGCAGTACTTC. Its translation: CASSPPGQGVYEQYF.

This clone was counted a single time. Other DNA sequences in this specimen translate into the identical CDR3. The gene calls are TRBV7-9 and TRBJ2-5; 9 bases are shared with TRBD1. V lost 1 base, J lost 5 bases, and 11 bases stayed unmatched. Germline-derived CDR1 and CDR2 are SEHNR and FQNEAQ (reference sequence). The CDR3 is 17 residues long. CDR3 protein: CASSLVDGGQGGETQYF. The CDR3 DNA reads TGTGCCAGCAGCTTAGTCGACGGGGGACAGGGAGGGGAGACCCAGTACTTC.

The chain joins TRBV4-1 to TRBJ2-7; 11 nucleotides line up with TRBD1. CDR1 MGHRA and CDR2 YSYEKL come from the germline V gene. The CDR3 is made up of 15 amino acids. Trimming cost V 4 bases and J 1 base; bases outside gene matches: 3. The CDR3 bases are TGCGCCAGCAGCCGAGGACAGGGGGCTTCCTACGAGCAGTACTTC. This sequence encodes CASSRGQGASYEQYF.

The CDR3 loop reads CASSATDSPRGPQHF. The CDR3 nucleotides read TGTGCCAGCAGCGCAACGGACAGTCCTAGGGGGCCCCAGCATTTT. V usage is TRBV7-6 and J usage is TRBJ1-5, with D possibly matching TRBD1 (6 bases). V was pared by 5 bases and J by 9 bases, with 20 bases between. The germline gives CDR1 SGHVS, CDR2 FNYEAQ. This CDR3 is built from 15 residues.

This clone has a handful of counts. The genes are TRBV19 and TRBJ2-3, with D possibly matching TRBD2 (5 bases). The ends were cut back, 6 bases at V and 0 bases at J, with 19 bases in the middle. CDR1 is LNHDA, CDR2 SQIVND, per germline (reference sequence). The CDR3 sequence is 17 residues long. CDR3 in DNA: TGTGCCAGTAGGCCCCCCAAGGGAGCGGCTAGCACAGATACGCAGTATTTT. Its protein is CASRPPKGAASTDTQYF.

Here the CDR3 DNA reads TGTGCCAGCAGTTACCAGACAGGGCTCTCTGGAAACACCATATATTTT. Its translation: CASSYQTGLSGNTIYF. This chain uses TRBV6-5 with TRBJ1-3; 7 positions agree with TRBD1. The CDR3 is 16 amino acids. CDR1 and CDR2 from the germline V gene are MNHEY and SVGAGI. Losses at the gene ends were 2 bases for V and 0 bases for J; bases not matched to a gene: 4.

This chain uses TRBV7-6 with TRBJ2-2; the match to TRBD2 covers 9 bases. The germline V gene has CDR1 SGHVS and CDR2 FNYEAQ. V shed 1 base and J 6 bases; nucleotides not matched to a gene: 3. This CDR3 is 15 amino acids long. CDR3 sequence: CASSLGIAGAGELFF. CDR3 in DNA: TGTGCCAGCAGCTTAGGGATAGCGGGAGCCGGGGAGCTGTTTTTT.

The chain couples TRBV10-3 to TRBJ1-6; tentatively, D is TRBD1 (6 bases). The CDR3 has 14 amino acids. The germline V gene has CDR1 ENHRY and CDR2 SYGVKD. V lost 6 bases, J lost 7 bases, and 13 bases lay in between. The CDR3 DNA sequence: TGTGCCATCAGATACGCAGGGGACAATTCACCCCTCCACTTT. Amino acid sequence: CAIRYAGDNSPLHF.

CDR3 sequence: CASSSPKERALGNEQFF. CDR3 bases: TGTGCCAGCAGCTCCCCCAAGGAGCGGGCACTGGGCAATGAGCAGTTCTTC. The gene calls are TRBV5-4 and TRBJ2-1; a possible D gene is TRBD2 (6 bases). Trimming removed 3 bases at V and 6 bases at J, with 22 bases between. This CDR3 has 17 residues. Germline lookup yields CDR1 SGHNT and CDR2 YYREEE (reference sequence).